Listed below are T cell receptor beta chains from one sample, sequenced in a study of blood T cell repertoires in COVID-19. The table came from immunoSEQ multiplex PCR; TCRdb's copy has only in-frame clones and leaves some out. The profile shows roughly 350,000 clones, approximately 91% of them singletons. The sequenced material came from peripheral blood. The origin of the receptors is a woman in her sixties or seventies with COVID-19, enrolled during active disease. Each CDR3 is given with its conserved first and last residue. Each record gives: V gene, D gene, J gene, clone size, CDR3 length, CDR3 DNA, CDR3 protein. A D gene is named only where the DNA matches it firmly. Clone size is stated in some rows and not others, as once, few, many or a class when expanded.

v_call: TRBV6-2/TRBV6-3
d_call: -
j_call: TRBJ1-1
clone_size: -
cdr3_length: 13
cdr3_nt: TGTGCCAGCAGTTACTCTGGGGGCTTCGGGGCTTTCTTT
cdr3_aa: CASSYSGGFGAFF

v_call: TRBV12-3/TRBV12-4
d_call: -
j_call: TRBJ2-7
clone_size: -
cdr3_length: 12
cdr3_nt: TGTGCCAGCAGTTCAGGATCCTACGAGCAGTACTTC
cdr3_aa: CASSSGSYEQYF

v_call: TRBV28
d_call: TRBD1
j_call: TRBJ1-2
clone_size: -
cdr3_length: 15
cdr3_nt: TGTGCCATCAGACAGGGGGCGTCGGCTGGCTATGGCTACACCTTC
cdr3_aa: CAIRQGASAGYGYTF

v_call: TRBV10-2
d_call: TRBD2
j_call: TRBJ2-3
clone_size: -
cdr3_length: 19
cdr3_nt: TGCGCCAGCAGTGAAGGGCTAGCGGGGGCCATCCCTAGCACAGATACGCAGTATTTT
cdr3_aa: CASSEGLAGAIPSTDTQYF

v_call: TRBV27
d_call: -
j_call: TRBJ2-1
clone_size: -
cdr3_length: 16
cdr3_nt: TGTGCCAGCAACCCTCGGGGAGAAAACTCCTACAATGAGCAGTTCTTC
cdr3_aa: CASNPRGENSYNEQFF

v_call: TRBV13
d_call: -
j_call: TRBJ2-5
clone_size: -
cdr3_length: 12
cdr3_nt: TGTGCCAGCAGTCAACCAGGGGAGACCCAGTACTTC
cdr3_aa: CASSQPGETQYF

v_call: TRBV5-1
d_call: TRBD2
j_call: TRBJ2-5
clone_size: -
cdr3_length: 17
cdr3_nt: TGCGCCAGCAGCTTTGGGTCGGGACTAGCGGGAAGGGAGACCCAGTACTTC
cdr3_aa: CASSFGSGLAGRETQYF

v_call: TRBV28
d_call: -
j_call: TRBJ1-2
clone_size: -
cdr3_length: 14
cdr3_nt: TGTGCCAGCAGTGTAGGAGGGGTGGACTATGGCTACACCTTC
cdr3_aa: CASSVGGVDYGYTF

v_call: TRBV19
d_call: -
j_call: TRBJ2-2
clone_size: -
cdr3_length: 13
cdr3_nt: TGTGCCAGTAGTAAATCGCGAGTCGGGGAGCTGTTTTTT
cdr3_aa: CASSKSRVGELFF

v_call: TRBV11-2
d_call: -
j_call: TRBJ2-1
clone_size: -
cdr3_length: 13
cdr3_nt: TGTGCCAGCAGCTTACCACCGGGAAATGAGCAGTTCTTC
cdr3_aa: CASSLPPGNEQFF

v_call: TRBV21-1
d_call: -
j_call: TRBJ1-1
clone_size: -
cdr3_length: 12
cdr3_nt: TGTGCCAGCAGCAAAGCAGGGGCTGAAGCTTTCTTT
cdr3_aa: CASSKAGAEAFF

v_call: TRBV19
d_call: TRBD1
j_call: TRBJ1-6
clone_size: -
cdr3_length: 15
cdr3_nt: TGTGCCAGTAGATCCTCCGGGACAGGCGGGTCACCCCTCCACTTT
cdr3_aa: CASRSSGTGGSPLHF

v_call: TRBV28
d_call: TRBD1
j_call: TRBJ1-1
clone_size: -
cdr3_length: 15
cdr3_nt: TGTGCCAGCAGTACGGCCGGGACAGGGGACACTGAAGCTTTCTTT
cdr3_aa: CASSTAGTGDTEAFF

v_call: TRBV6-6
d_call: TRBD1
j_call: TRBJ2-7
clone_size: few
cdr3_length: 15
cdr3_nt: TGTGCCAGCAGTTACCCGGGGACAGGGGATGACGAGCAGTACTTC
cdr3_aa: CASSYPGTGDDEQYF

v_call: TRBV12-3/TRBV12-4
d_call: -
j_call: TRBJ1-2
clone_size: -
cdr3_length: 13
cdr3_nt: TGTGCCAGCAGTCTGACAGAAAACTATGGCTACACCTTC
cdr3_aa: CASSLTENYGYTF

v_call: TRBV12-3/TRBV12-4
d_call: -
j_call: TRBJ1-5
clone_size: -
cdr3_length: 13
cdr3_nt: TGTGCCAGCAGTCCCAGTCCCACCCTGCCCCAGCATTTT
cdr3_aa: CASSPSPTLPQHF

v_call: TRBV4-2
d_call: -
j_call: TRBJ1-6
clone_size: -
cdr3_length: 16
cdr3_nt: TGTGCCAGCAGCCAAGATACGCCAGGGGTAGGGTCACCCCTCCACTTT
cdr3_aa: CASSQDTPGVGSPLHF

v_call: TRBV5-1
d_call: -
j_call: TRBJ1-5
clone_size: -
cdr3_length: 15
cdr3_nt: TGCGCCAGCAGCTCCCTGGGACAAGAGGGACAGCCCCAGCATTTT
cdr3_aa: CASSSLGQEGQPQHF

v_call: TRBV7-2
d_call: TRBD2
j_call: TRBJ2-5
clone_size: -
cdr3_length: 17
cdr3_nt: TGTGCCAGCAGCTCACGACTAGCGGGGGGGCCTAGAGAGACCCAGTACTTC
cdr3_aa: CASSSRLAGGPRETQYF

v_call: TRBV4-3
d_call: -
j_call: TRBJ1-4
clone_size: -
cdr3_length: 12
cdr3_nt: TGCGCCAGCAGCCAATGGGGGGGGAAACTGTTTTTT
cdr3_aa: CASSQWGGKLFF

v_call: TRBV30
d_call: TRBD1
j_call: TRBJ1-4
clone_size: -
cdr3_length: 14
cdr3_nt: TGTGCCTGGAGTGTGGGGACAGGGGGTGAAAAACTGTTTTTT
cdr3_aa: CAWSVGTGGEKLFF

v_call: TRBV28
d_call: -
j_call: TRBJ1-5
clone_size: once
cdr3_length: 14
cdr3_nt: TGTGCCAGGAATCTCAGGTTGGGCAATCAGCCCCAGCATTTT
cdr3_aa: CARNLRLGNQPQHF

v_call: TRBV5-1
d_call: TRBD1
j_call: TRBJ2-1
clone_size: -
cdr3_length: 14
cdr3_nt: TGCGCCAGCAGCCCTGGGACAGTCTACAATGAGCAGTTCTTC
cdr3_aa: CASSPGTVYNEQFF

v_call: TRBV19
d_call: -
j_call: TRBJ1-2
clone_size: -
cdr3_length: 17
cdr3_nt: TGTGCCAGTAGTGCCGCCTGGGAGATCGGGGGAGACTATGGCTACACCTTC
cdr3_aa: CASSAAWEIGGDYGYTF

v_call: TRBV6-5
d_call: -
j_call: TRBJ1-5
clone_size: -
cdr3_length: 15
cdr3_nt: TGTGCCAGCAGTTACGGACACCATAGCAATCAGCCCCAGCATTTT
cdr3_aa: CASSYGHHSNQPQHF

v_call: TRBV6-4
d_call: -
j_call: TRBJ1-5
clone_size: once
cdr3_length: 18
cdr3_nt: TGTGCCAGCAGTGACTCATGGGGAGGATTCCTTAGCAATCAGCCCCAGCATTTT
cdr3_aa: CASSDSWGGFLSNQPQHF

v_call: TRBV5-4
d_call: TRBD2
j_call: TRBJ2-2
clone_size: -
cdr3_length: 15
cdr3_nt: TGTGCCAGCAGCCGGGCGGGGGGGAACACCGGGGAGCTGTTTTTT
cdr3_aa: CASSRAGGNTGELFF

v_call: TRBV5-4
d_call: TRBD2
j_call: TRBJ2-1
clone_size: -
cdr3_length: 16
cdr3_nt: TGTGCCAGCGGGAACGGCGGGGGAAGCTCCTACAATGAGCAGTTCTTC
cdr3_aa: CASGNGGGSSYNEQFF

v_call: TRBV6-2/TRBV6-3
d_call: TRBD2
j_call: TRBJ2-1
clone_size: -
cdr3_length: 14
cdr3_nt: TGTGCCAGCAGTTACGCTGCTAGCGGAAATGAGCAGTTCTTC
cdr3_aa: CASSYAASGNEQFF

v_call: TRBV3-1/TRBV3-2
d_call: -
j_call: TRBJ2-3
clone_size: -
cdr3_length: 17
cdr3_nt: TGTGCCAGCAGCCATGCCCGAAGGACTCCTCCAACAGATACGCAGTATTTT
cdr3_aa: CASSHARRTPPTDTQYF

v_call: TRBV7-2
d_call: -
j_call: TRBJ1-3
clone_size: -
cdr3_length: 16
cdr3_nt: TGTGCCAGCAGCTTAGCGGTTACAGCCACTGGAAACACCATATATTTT
cdr3_aa: CASSLAVTATGNTIYF

v_call: TRBV5-1
d_call: TRBD1
j_call: TRBJ1-6
clone_size: -
cdr3_length: 14
cdr3_nt: TGCGCCAGCAGCCCGACAGGGGACAATTCACCCCTCCACTTT
cdr3_aa: CASSPTGDNSPLHF

v_call: TRBV10-3
d_call: -
j_call: TRBJ1-2
clone_size: -
cdr3_length: 14
cdr3_nt: TGTGCCATCAGTGTTGAGGGAATGAACTATGGCTACACCTTC
cdr3_aa: CAISVEGMNYGYTF

v_call: TRBV24-1
d_call: -
j_call: TRBJ1-2
clone_size: few
cdr3_length: 12
cdr3_nt: TGTGCCACCAGTGAACAGAGCTATGGCTACACCTTC
cdr3_aa: CATSEQSYGYTF

v_call: TRBV19
d_call: -
j_call: TRBJ1-3
clone_size: -
cdr3_length: 14
cdr3_nt: TGTGCCACTTCACAGGCCCGCTCTGGAAACACCATATATTTT
cdr3_aa: CATSQARSGNTIYF

v_call: TRBV14
d_call: -
j_call: TRBJ1-3
clone_size: -
cdr3_length: 14
cdr3_nt: TGTGCGAAGGCCGGGGACACCACTCGAAACACCATATATTTT
cdr3_aa: CAKAGDTTRNTIYF

v_call: TRBV6-6
d_call: -
j_call: TRBJ2-3
clone_size: -
cdr3_length: 13
cdr3_nt: TGTGCCAGCAGCGAAACATGGGCGGATACGCAGTATTTT
cdr3_aa: CASSETWADTQYF

v_call: TRBV19
d_call: TRBD1
j_call: TRBJ1-1
clone_size: -
cdr3_length: 15
cdr3_nt: TGTGCCAGTAGTATTCGGACAGGGGACAACACTGAAGCTTTCTTT
cdr3_aa: CASSIRTGDNTEAFF

v_call: TRBV27
d_call: -
j_call: TRBJ2-1
clone_size: -
cdr3_length: 15
cdr3_nt: TGTGCCAGCAGTTTAGGGGGCTACTCCTACAATGAGCAGTTCTTC
cdr3_aa: CASSLGGYSYNEQFF

v_call: TRBV5-1
d_call: TRBD1
j_call: TRBJ1-6
clone_size: few
cdr3_length: 14
cdr3_nt: TGCGCCAGCAGCAAGGACAGGGAGAAATCACCCCTCCACTTT
cdr3_aa: CASSKDREKSPLHF

v_call: TRBV6-6
d_call: TRBD1
j_call: TRBJ2-7
clone_size: few
cdr3_length: 15
cdr3_nt: TGTGCCACCTTGTATTCCGGGACAGACCCCTTAGAGCAGTACTTC
cdr3_aa: CATLYSGTDPLEQYF

v_call: TRBV3-1/TRBV3-2
d_call: TRBD2
j_call: TRBJ2-7
clone_size: -
cdr3_length: 14
cdr3_nt: TGTGCCAGCAGCCAAGATGGAGCGGGGGGGCCCCAGTACTTC
cdr3_aa: CASSQDGAGGPQYF

v_call: TRBV7-8
d_call: TRBD2
j_call: TRBJ2-5
clone_size: -
cdr3_length: 15
cdr3_nt: TGTGCCAGCAGCTTAGTGGCGGGGGGCCAAGAGACCCAGTACTTC
cdr3_aa: CASSLVAGGQETQYF

v_call: TRBV13
d_call: -
j_call: TRBJ2-3
clone_size: -
cdr3_length: 16
cdr3_nt: TGTGCCAGCAGCCTTCGGAGGGGTCGTAGCACAGATACGCAGTATTTT
cdr3_aa: CASSLRRGRSTDTQYF

v_call: TRBV7-9
d_call: TRBD1
j_call: TRBJ1-6
clone_size: -
cdr3_length: 15
cdr3_nt: TGTGCCAGCAGCTTAGATACAGGGGGTAATTCACCCCTCCACTTT
cdr3_aa: CASSLDTGGNSPLHF

v_call: TRBV19
d_call: -
j_call: TRBJ2-1
clone_size: -
cdr3_length: 14
cdr3_nt: TGTGCCAGTAGTAAGGTCCGGAGGGGTGATGAGCAGTTCTTC
cdr3_aa: CASSKVRRGDEQFF

v_call: TRBV5-4
d_call: TRBD1
j_call: TRBJ2-7
clone_size: -
cdr3_length: 17
cdr3_nt: TGTGCCAGCAGCTCCCTGGTGGCAGGGGGTACCTCCTACGAGCAGTACTTC
cdr3_aa: CASSSLVAGGTSYEQYF

v_call: TRBV6-6
d_call: -
j_call: TRBJ1-3
clone_size: -
cdr3_length: 18
cdr3_nt: TGTGCCAGCAGTCGCCTCCCCCCGACAGGCGGTTTATTTTGCACCATATATTTT
cdr3_aa: CASSRLPPTGGLFCTIYF

v_call: TRBV3-1/TRBV3-2
d_call: -
j_call: TRBJ2-7
clone_size: -
cdr3_length: 13
cdr3_nt: TGTGCCAGCAGCCAACTACAGGGTTACGAGCAGTACTTC
cdr3_aa: CASSQLQGYEQYF

v_call: TRBV23-1
d_call: TRBD1
j_call: TRBJ1-2
clone_size: -
cdr3_length: 16
cdr3_nt: TGCGCCAGCAGTCGCAAAGATAGGGACAGTAGGAATGGCTACACCTTC
cdr3_aa: CASSRKDRDSRNGYTF

v_call: TRBV6-1
d_call: -
j_call: TRBJ1-2
clone_size: -
cdr3_length: 13
cdr3_nt: TGTGCCAGCAGTGAGTGGGCAGGGGCCCCCTACACCTTC
cdr3_aa: CASSEWAGAPYTF

v_call: TRBV4-1
d_call: -
j_call: TRBJ2-7
clone_size: -
cdr3_length: 13
cdr3_nt: TGCGCCAGCAGCCAAACTCTCCTCTACGAGCAGTACTTC
cdr3_aa: CASSQTLLYEQYF

v_call: TRBV5-8
d_call: TRBD1
j_call: TRBJ2-1
clone_size: -
cdr3_length: 14
cdr3_nt: TGTGCCAGCAGCTTGGGACAGGGCTCCAATGAGCAGTTCTTC
cdr3_aa: CASSLGQGSNEQFF

v_call: TRBV4-1
d_call: -
j_call: TRBJ2-1
clone_size: -
cdr3_length: 16
cdr3_nt: TGCGCCAGCAGCCAGAGAAGGGGCGTCTCCTACAATGAGCAGTTCTTC
cdr3_aa: CASSQRRGVSYNEQFF

v_call: TRBV5-4
d_call: -
j_call: TRBJ1-2
clone_size: once
cdr3_length: 14
cdr3_nt: TGTGCCAGCAGGCGGTACGGGGGGCGGTATGGCTACACCTTC
cdr3_aa: CASRRYGGRYGYTF

v_call: TRBV7-2
d_call: -
j_call: TRBJ2-5
clone_size: -
cdr3_length: 14
cdr3_nt: TGTGCCAGCAGCTTAGTGCGGGGACAAGAGACCCAGTACTTC
cdr3_aa: CASSLVRGQETQYF

v_call: TRBV10-1
d_call: TRBD1
j_call: TRBJ1-1
clone_size: -
cdr3_length: 13
cdr3_nt: TGCGCCAGCAGTAAGGACAGGGTAACTGAAGCTTTCTTT
cdr3_aa: CASSKDRVTEAFF

v_call: TRBV6-2/TRBV6-3
d_call: TRBD2
j_call: TRBJ2-1
clone_size: once
cdr3_length: 14
cdr3_nt: TGTGCCAGCAGTTCGCTAGCGGGGCTTAATGAGCAGTTCTTC
cdr3_aa: CASSSLAGLNEQFF

v_call: TRBV7-2
d_call: -
j_call: TRBJ1-2
clone_size: -
cdr3_length: 14
cdr3_nt: TGTGCCAGCAGCTTAGGGGCCATCCGCTATGGCTACACCTTC
cdr3_aa: CASSLGAIRYGYTF